Listed below are T cell receptor beta chains from one sample, sequenced in a study of response to subunit inactivated influenza vaccine. TCRdb re-analysed the RT-PCR reads in MiXCR, keeping a single row per CDR3 protein. The top ten hold 11% of the sample, which has about 580,000 distinct CDR3 sequences, about 14% seen once. The sequencing used PBMCs from blood, collected roughly 12 days after vaccination. Every receptor here comes from a man between 45 and 60 years old who received an inactivated influenza vaccine. Each CDR3 is given with its conserved first and last residue. The D gene is left open where the match is weak. Only part of the rows carry a size: once, few, many, or a class if the clone is expanded.

V	J	D	size	DNA	CDR3
TRBV25-1	TRBJ1-2	NA	few	TGTGCCAGCAGTGACGGCCAGATTCTCGGCTACACCTTC	CASSDGQILGYTF
TRBV5-4	TRBJ2-3	NA	NA	TGTGCCAGCAGCGTACGGGGGTTGCAAGATACGCAGTATTTT	CASSVRGLQDTQYF
TRBV20-1	TRBJ2-2	TRBD1	many	TGCAGTGTTACGACTCAGGGGGCCGGGCCCGGGGAGCTGTTTTTT	CSVTTQGAGPGELFF
TRBV28	TRBJ1-1	TRBD1	few	TGTGCCAGCAGATCGGGACAGCGATACACTGAAGCTTTCTTT	CASRSGQRYTEAFF
TRBV20-1	TRBJ1-4	NA	few	TGCAGTGCTGGTTCGACGGGAGAAAAACTGTTTTTT	CSAGSTGEKLFF
TRBV29-1	TRBJ2-7	NA	many	TGCAGCGTCCAAAGGTCCCACGAGCAGTACTTC	CSVQRSHEQYF
TRBV5-1	TRBJ2-7	NA	many	TGCGCCAGCAGCTTGGAGGTCCCCGGCGACGAGCAGTACTTC	CASSLEVPGDEQYF
TRBV29-1	TRBJ1-4	NA	NA	TGCAGCGTTGCCGGGGGCTCAGAAGAAAAACTGTTTTTT	CSVAGGSEEKLFF
TRBV5-6	TRBJ1-1	TRBD1	many	TGTGCCAGCAGCTTTTCACCGGGACAGCACACTGAAGCTTTCTTT	CASSFSPGQHTEAFF
TRBV7-9	TRBJ2-1	TRBD2	many	TGTGCCAGCAGCTCCCGGGGAGCGGGGGGGAACAATGAGCAGTTCTTC	CASSSRGAGGNNEQFF
TRBV12-3/TRBV12-4	TRBJ2-5	NA	few	TGTGCCAGCAGTTTCTGGGGGGCAGGAGGGGAGACCCAGTACTTC	CASSFWGAGGETQYF
TRBV4-1	TRBJ1-2	NA	many	TGCGCCAGCAGCCAAGGCCCCAACGCCCGACTTTATGGCTACACCTTC	CASSQGPNARLYGYTF
TRBV19	TRBJ2-5	NA	few	TGTGCCAGTAGTGTCTACCCCCTCCCGCAAGAGACCCAGTACTTC	CASSVYPLPQETQYF
TRBV9	TRBJ2-2	TRBD2	few	TGTGCCAGCAGCCCCTCGGGAGGGCCGAACACCGGGGAGCTGTTTTTT	CASSPSGGPNTGELFF
TRBV5-6	TRBJ2-7	TRBD1	NA	TGTGCCAGCAGCTTTTTAGGGGACAGGGGAGAAGGCGAGCAGTACTTC	CASSFLGDRGEGEQYF
TRBV11-3	TRBJ1-5	NA	NA	TGTGCCAGCAGCTTAGTACAGGGTGATCAGCCCCAGCATTTT	CASSLVQGDQPQHF
TRBV7-3	TRBJ2-3	TRBD1	NA	TGTGCCAGCAGCTCACTACAGGGGCCAGATACGCAGTATTTT	CASSSLQGPDTQYF
TRBV12-3/TRBV12-4	TRBJ2-3	NA	few	TGTGCCAGCAGTTCAGTCACGGGGGCCCCCACAGATACGCAGTATTTT	CASSSVTGAPTDTQYF
TRBV4-1	TRBJ2-3	NA	few	TGCGCCAGCAGCCAAAACCAACACGACACAGATACGCAGTATTTT	CASSQNQHDTDTQYF
TRBV6-2/TRBV6-3	TRBJ2-5	TRBD2	few	TGTGCCAGCAGTTATCTACTAGCGGGAGGGGGTGAGACCCAGTACTTC	CASSYLLAGGGETQYF
TRBV5-5	TRBJ2-2	NA	few	TGTGCCAGCAGCCCTCCATCAGGGACCACCGGGGAGCTGTTTTTT	CASSPPSGTTGELFF
TRBV5-1	TRBJ1-4	NA	few	TGCGCCAGCTCATGGGGATACGGGGGCGGTGAAAAACTGTTTTTT	CASSWGYGGGEKLFF